Following are 18 T cell receptor beta chains from one sample sequenced in a study of OX40 agonist ivuxolimab in advanced cancers. TCRdb's copy holds only in-frame clones and misses some; the assay was immunoSEQ multiplex PCR. The sample lists about 150,000 clones, 85% to 95% occurring once. The material sequenced was CD4+ or CD8+ T cells sorted from blood, taken in a trial of the OX40 agonist ivuxolimab. The receptors stem from an adult with an advanced solid tumor such as melanoma, head and neck, liver or kidney cancer.

V and J are TRBV9 and TRBJ2-5; 10 nucleotides line up with TRBD2. The V gene end was trimmed by 4 bases and the J gene end by 4 bases; junction bases not matched to a gene: 13. The germline CDR1 and CDR2 sequences are SGDLS and YYNGEE. The CDR3 spans 17 residues. The chain's CDR3 is CASSPEVVAGGLETQYF. CDR3 sequence (DNA): TGTGCCAGCAGCCCGGAGGTAGTAGCGGGGGGTCTAGAGACCCAGTACTTC.

This clone has at least ten counts. The chain combines TRBV5-1 with TRBJ2-1; TRBD2 agrees at 11 bases. The CDR3 totals 15 residues. Per the germline V gene, CDR1 is SGHRS and CDR2 is YFSETQ. V dropped 2 bases and J dropped 11; count of bases not matched to a gene: 9. CDR3 region: CASSFLAGGTPQQFF. CDR3 DNA sequence: TGCGCCAGCAGCTTCCTAGCGGGGGGTACACCGCAGCAGTTCTTC.

The V call is TRBV5-1, the J call TRBJ2-2, with a tentative D call TRBD1 (5 bases). The CDR3 loop spans 16 amino acids. The germline gives CDR1 SGHRS, CDR2 YFSETQ. Trimming removed 0 bases at V and 0 bases at J, with 9 bases between. The CDR3 nucleotides read TGCGCCAGCAGCTTGGCCGCAGGGTCGAACACCGGGGAGCTGTTTTTT. It translates to CASSLAAGSNTGELFF.

CDR3 bases: TGTGCCAGCAGCCCGGGACAGGGAGCCACCGGGGAGCTGTTTTTT. Its translation: CASSPGQGATGELFF. The gene calls are TRBV11-3 and TRBJ2-2; TRBD1 matches at 9 bases. CDR1 SGHNT and CDR2 YENEEA come from the germline V gene. With 5 bases clipped from V and 4 bases from J, the junction kept 5 bases outside the gene matches. CDR3 length equals 15 residues.

This chain uses TRBV9 with TRBJ1-2, with D perhaps matching TRBD1 (5 bases). Trimming stripped 4 bases from V and 2 bases from J, with 9 bases between. Germline loops: CDR1 SGDLS, CDR2 YYNGEE. This CDR3 contains 13 residues. DNA for the CDR3: TGTGCCAGCAGCCCGGGGGTAAACTATGGCTACACCTTC. Translation gives CASSPGVNYGYTF. Based on the CDR3 plus reference TRBV9 and TRBJ1-2, the full variable domain is DSGVTQTPKHLITATGQRVTLRCSPRSGDLSVYWYQQSLDQGLQFLIQYYNGEERAKGNILERFSAQQFPDLHSELNLSSLELGDSALYFCASSPGVNYGYTFGSGTRLTVV.

This chain joins TRBV11-2 and TRBJ1-2; D is undetermined. V lost 5 bases to trimming and J lost 3 bases, with 13 bases between them. Per germline, CDR1 SGHAT and CDR2 FQNNGV. The CDR3 length is 14 residues. The CDR3 loop reads CASSPLVGDYGYTF. The CDR3 nucleotides read TGTGCCAGCAGCCCGCTTGTTGGGGACTATGGCTACACCTTC.

V usage is TRBV11-2 and J usage is TRBJ2-7, with D perhaps TRBD1 or TRBD2 (5 bases each). From germline, CDR1 is SGHAT and CDR2 FQNNGV. V lost 3 bases, J lost 6 bases, and 12 bases lay in between. The CDR3 is 13 residues long. The CDR3 region has the DNA TGTGCCAGCAGCTTTCAGGGACCGGGCGAGCAGTACTTC. It encodes CASSFQGPGEQYF.

The rearrangement links TRBV4-3 to TRBJ1-1; D call uncertain. The germline V gene encodes CDR1 LGHNA and CDR2 YSLEER. This CDR3 comprises 13 residues. V was clipped by 2 bases and J by 1 base, with 5 bases between them. The CDR3 DNA sequence: TGCGCCAGCAGCCAATTAAAGAACACTGAAGCTTTCTTT. This sequence encodes CASSQLKNTEAFF.

This chain joins TRBV18 and TRBJ1-1; tentatively, D is TRBD1 (6 bases). Germline V lookup: CDR1 KGHSH, CDR2 LQKENI. CDR3 length: 17 residues. The V end was cut by 3 bases, the J end by 1 base, with 18 bases between. CDR3 sequence (DNA): TGTGCCAGCTCACCTACGACAGGCGGCGTTTGGAACACTGAAGCTTTCTTT. Encoded protein: CASSPTTGGVWNTEAFF.

The chain employs TRBV18 and TRBJ2-7, with TRBD1 identical over 9 bases. V lost 3 bases to trimming and J lost 0 bases; unmatched junction nucleotides: 6. The germline V gene has CDR1 KGHSH and CDR2 LQKENI. This CDR3 region has 16 residues. As DNA, the CDR3 is TGTGCCAGCTCACCGGGGACAGGGCTGAGCTCCTACGAGCAGTACTTC. The encoded protein is CASSPGTGLSSYEQYF.

The chain employs TRBV6-5 and TRBJ1-2; D perhaps matches TRBD1 (5 bases). The germline gives CDR1 MNHEY, CDR2 SVGAGI. This CDR3 region has 11 residues. V lost 7 bases and J 7 bases, leaving 10 bases between the germline ends. The CDR3 here is CASTGVSGYTF. The CDR3 nucleotides read TGTGCCAGCACGGGGGTCTCTGGCTACACCTTC.

The chain carries TRBV18 and TRBJ1-2, with 10 bases fitting TRBD1. CDR3 length: 15 amino acids. Germline V CDR1 and CDR2: KGHSH, LQKENI. V dropped 2 bases and J dropped 5; count of bases not matched to a gene: 5. The CDR3 region is CASSPSGTGAYGYTF. In nucleotides, the CDR3 is TGTGCCAGCTCACCATCGGGGACAGGGGCGTATGGCTACACCTTC.

The chain combines TRBV5-1 with TRBJ1-2; weak D call: TRBD1 (6 bases). This CDR3 spans 14 amino acids. Germline lookup yields CDR1 SGHRS and CDR2 YFSETQ. The V gene lost 0 bases and the J gene lost 4 bases, with 10 bases spanning the gap. CDR3 sequence reads: CASSLGPGAYGYTF. The CDR3, as DNA: TGCGCCAGCAGCTTGGGTCCGGGGGCCTATGGCTACACCTTC.

The V and J genes are TRBV5-1 and TRBJ1-6, with 9 bases fitting TRBD1. Per germline, CDR1 SGHRS and CDR2 YFSETQ. V lost 4 bases and J lost 7; bases outside the gene matches: 12. The CDR3 extends over 17 amino acids. This chain's CDR3 is CASSLSARGQGNSPLHF. CDR3 sequence (DNA): TGCGCCAGCAGCCTATCCGCCCGAGGACAGGGGAATTCACCCCTCCACTTT.

The rearrangement links TRBV19 to TRBJ1-5, with 7 bases that match TRBD1. Germline trimming cut 4 bases from V and 6 bases from J; bases unmatched to any gene: 9. From germline, CDR1 is LNHDA and CDR2 SQIVND (reference sequence). The CDR3 is 15 amino acids. The CDR3 is CASSTTGMGLQPQHF. CDR3 nucleotide sequence: TGTGCCAGTAGTACGACAGGGATGGGGCTTCAGCCCCAGCATTTT.

The chain joins TRBV19 to TRBJ2-4; a weak D match, TRBD2 (6 bases). CDR1 is LNHDA, CDR2 SQIVND, per germline (reference sequence). CDR3 length: 14 residues. The germline V and J ends were trimmed by 3 bases and 1 base, with 7 bases remaining between them. CDR3 sequence (DNA): TGTGCCAGTAGTATGGAGGGGGCCAAAAACATTCAGTACTTC. It is translated as CASSMEGAKNIQYF.

This clone was seen only a few times. The chain uses TRBV7-2 and TRBJ2-3; 7 bases agree with TRBD1. J lost 1 base, V lost 6 bases, and 7 bases had no gene match. The CDR3 is made up of 15 amino acids. CDR1 SGHTA and CDR2 FQGNSA come from the germline V gene. Written as DNA, the CDR3 is TGTGCCAGCAGTTTACAGGGGTCCCGCACAGATACGCAGTATTTT. It specifies CASSLQGSRTDTQYF.

This sequence joins TRBV25-1 and TRBJ1-1; no clear D. Trimming pared 2 bases from V and 1 base from J, leaving 11 bases between. Germline CDR1 MGHDK, CDR2 SYGVNS. CDR3 length: 15 residues. This CDR3 is CASSELAVPNTEAFF. CDR3 sequence (DNA): TGTGCCAGCAGTGAACTCGCAGTGCCGAACACTGAAGCTTTCTTT. Variable domain in full (rest from reference TRBV25-1 and TRBJ1-1): EADIYQTPRYLVIGTGKKITLECSQTMGHDKMYWYQQDPGMELHLIHYSYGVNSTEKGDLSSESTVSRIRTEHFPLTLESARPSHTSQYLCASSELAVPNTEAFFGQGTRLTVV.